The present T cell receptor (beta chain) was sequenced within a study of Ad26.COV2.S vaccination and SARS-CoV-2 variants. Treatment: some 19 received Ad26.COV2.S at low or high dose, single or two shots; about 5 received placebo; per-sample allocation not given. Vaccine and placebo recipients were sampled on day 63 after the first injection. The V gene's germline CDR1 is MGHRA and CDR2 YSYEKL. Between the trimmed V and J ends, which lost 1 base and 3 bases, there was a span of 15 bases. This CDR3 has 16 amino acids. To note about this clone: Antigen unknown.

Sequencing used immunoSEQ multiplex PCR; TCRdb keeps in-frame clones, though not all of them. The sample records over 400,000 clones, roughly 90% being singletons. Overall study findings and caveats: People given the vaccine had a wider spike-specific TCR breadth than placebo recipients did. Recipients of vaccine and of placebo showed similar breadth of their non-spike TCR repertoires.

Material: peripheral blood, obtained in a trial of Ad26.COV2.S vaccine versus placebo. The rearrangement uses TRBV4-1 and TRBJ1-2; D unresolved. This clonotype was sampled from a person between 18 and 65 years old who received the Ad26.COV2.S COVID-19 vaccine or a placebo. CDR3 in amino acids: CASSQVSGRVDYGYTF. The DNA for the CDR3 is TGCGCCAGCAGCCAAGTTAGCGGGCGGGTTGACTATGGCTACACCTTC.